This note documents a single T cell receptor beta chain sequence. This sample is part of a study of blood T cell repertoires in COVID-19. Study as a whole: Nucleic acid was either cDNA or gDNA, and it came from T cells, B-cell-depleted T cells, or PBMCs.

This CDR3 comprises 14 residues. The V gene lost 0 bases and the J gene lost 3 bases, with 10 bases spanning the gap. Germline V gives CDR1 SGDLS, CDR2 YYNGEE. Sequencing used immunoSEQ multiplex PCR; TCRdb keeps in-frame clones, though not all of them. The sample has about 60,000 clones; approximately 88% are singletons. The sequence came from a man in his 60s with COVID-19, enrolled during active disease. Sequenced material: peripheral blood. The chain links TRBV9 to TRBJ2-7; a possible D gene is TRBD2 (5 bases). The CDR3 sequence: CASSVGGLNYEQYF. In nucleotides, the CDR3 is TGTGCCAGCAGCGTAGGAGGGCTAAACTACGAGCAGTACTTC.